This passage covers 31 T cell receptor beta chains from one sample sequenced in a study of OX40 agonist ivuxolimab in advanced cancers. The library relied on the immunoSEQ multiplex PCR assay. TCRdb took over this immuneACCESS table, retaining in-frame rearrangements with V and J assigned. Such tables are incomplete; in checked studies, under half of the missing clones stem from an unresolved V gene, and the remainder is unexplained. This sample gives tens of thousands of clones in total; 84% of them show up just once. The leading ten clones occupy roughly 7.9% of the sample. The sequencing here drew on CD4+ or CD8+ T cells sorted from blood, taken in a trial of the OX40 agonist ivuxolimab. The receptors were sampled from an adult with an advanced solid tumor such as melanoma, head and neck, liver or kidney cancer.

This rearrangement joins TRBV10-3 to TRBJ2-5, with 7 bases matching TRBD1. The DNA end lines up better with TRBJ2-7; the J call may be wrong. The CDR3 is 14 amino acids. Germline V gene lookup returns CDR1 ENHRY and CDR2 SYGVKD. The CDR3 sequence is CATRSGTASYEQYF. CDR3 nucleotides: TGTGCCACCCGATCCGGGACAGCCTCCTACGAGCAGTACTTC.

V and J are TRBV10-3 and TRBJ2-1, with 8 bases aligning to TRBD2. The CDR3 extends over 14 amino acids. V trimming: 6 bases; J trimming: 7 bases; junction bases outside the gene matches: 8. Germline V gene sequence: CDR1 ENHRY, CDR2 SYGVKD. The CDR3 loop is CAIRGTRVGNEQFF. For the CDR3, the DNA is TGTGCCATCAGGGGGACTAGAGTCGGGAATGAGCAGTTCTTC.

The CDR3 nucleotides are TGTGCCAGCAGTGAGGTCACTAAGGGAGAGACCCAGTACTTC. It specifies CASSEVTKGETQYF. The chain couples TRBV2 to TRBJ2-5, with D hard to call. The length of the CDR3 is 14 residues. Germline CDR1 and CDR2: SNHLY and FYNNEI. Trimming pared 3 bases from V and 4 bases from J, leaving 12 bases between.

V usage is TRBV7-3 and J usage is TRBJ2-7, with D possibly being TRBD1 (6 bases). The CDR3 covers 17 residues. The V gene lost 5 bases and the J gene lost 2 bases, with 22 bases spanning the gap. The germline gives CDR1 SGHTA, CDR2 FQGTGA. CDR3 DNA sequence: TGTGCCAGCAGCCCCAGGGGCAGGGTTGGAGTAACCTACGAGCAGTACTTC. Its protein product is CASSPRGRVGVTYEQYF.

This chain uses TRBV6-1 with TRBJ2-1; D might be TRBD1 (6 bases). CDR1 is MNHNS, CDR2 SASEGT, per germline. Trimming left V 6 bases short and J 8 bases short, with 11 bases between. The CDR3 runs 12 residues. The chain's CDR3 is CASRGRGYEQFF. The DNA of the CDR3 is TGTGCCAGCAGGGGTAGGGGGTATGAGCAGTTCTTC.

This clone has a single count. The J gene is TRBJ1-2, the V gene TRBV2, with D possibly being TRBD1 (6 bases). There are 13 residues in the CDR3. Trimming removed 8 bases at V and 3 bases at J, with 13 bases between. From germline, CDR1 is SNHLY and CDR2 FYNNEI. The CDR3 sequence is CASSTGRYYGYTF. Written as DNA, the CDR3 is TGTGCCAGCTCGACAGGACGATACTATGGCTACACCTTC. Filled out from reference TRBV2 and TRBJ1-2, the complete variable domain reads EPEVTQTPSHQVTQMGQEVILRCVPISNHLYFYWYRQILGQKVEFLVSFYNNEISEKSEIFDDQFSVERPDGSNFTLKIRSTKLEDSAMYFCASSTGRYYGYTFGSGTRLTVV.

The chain has TRBV7-9 and TRBJ1-1, with a tentative D call TRBD1 (5 bases). The V and J ends lost 0 bases and 0 bases respectively, with 8 bases between them. Germline CDR1 SEHNR, CDR2 FQNEAQ (reference sequence). CDR3 size: 15 residues. The CDR3 loop is CASSLAQGLNTEAFF. The CDR3 DNA follows: TGTGCCAGCAGCTTAGCGCAGGGTTTGAACACTGAAGCTTTCTTT. Full variable domain (rest looked up from reference TRBV7-9 and TRBJ1-1): DTGVSQNPRHKITKRGQNVTFRCDPISEHNRLYWYRQTLGQGPEFLTYFQNEAQLEKSRLLSDRFSAERPKGSFSTLEIQRTEQGDSAMYLCASSLAQGLNTEAFFGQGTRLTVV.

This chain joins TRBV7-2 and TRBJ2-7; the D gene is possibly TRBD2 (6 bases). With 5 bases removed from V and 6 bases from J, the gap between germline ends came to 8 bases. In germline, CDR1 is SGHTA, CDR2 FQGNSA. The CDR3 covers 11 residues. CDR3 in amino acids: CASSLGLEQYF. The CDR3 region has the DNA TGTGCCAGCAGCCTGGGACTCGAGCAGTACTTC.

V is TRBV7-2 and J is TRBJ1-1; D not resolved. The CDR3 extends over 13 amino acids. Trimming took off 4 bases at V and 3 bases at J, with 9 bases between the two ends. CDR1 is SGHTA and CDR2 is FQGNSA in the germline V gene. CDR3 amino acids: CASSWAADTEAFF. The CDR3 nucleotides read TGTGCCAGCAGCTGGGCCGCGGACACTGAAGCTTTCTTT.

The V call is TRBV6-9, the J call TRBJ2-7; tentative D call: TRBD2 (6 bases). Germline CDR1 is MNHGY and CDR2 is SVAAGI. The CDR3 is 12 residues long. V was cut by 4 bases and J by 13 bases, with 17 bases left in between. The CDR3 reads CASSFGGTEVYF. DNA for the CDR3: TGTGCCAGCAGTTTCGGAGGGACCGAGGTCTACTTC.

This chain uses TRBV5-1 with TRBJ1-4; no clear D. This CDR3 region has 16 residues. The germline gives CDR1 SGHRS, CDR2 YFSETQ. V lost 0 bases and J 0 bases, leaving 9 bases between the germline ends. This CDR3 reads CASSLATATTNEKLFF. The CDR3 region has the DNA TGCGCCAGCAGCTTGGCCACGGCCACAACTAATGAAAAACTGTTTTTT.

DNA of the CDR3: TGTGCCAGCAGCGCCATGGGACTGAATATGGGCTACACCTTC. This codes for CASSAMGLNMGYTF. The chain uses TRBV9 and TRBJ1-2; maybe TRBD1 (5 bases). CDR1 SGDLS and CDR2 YYNGEE come from the germline V gene. V was clipped by 3 bases and J by 8 bases, with 17 bases between them. This CDR3 comprises 14 residues.

The genes are TRBV2 and TRBJ2-5, with a possible D match to TRBD1 (6 bases). The assigned J gene may be wrong: the sequence end matches TRBJ2-7 better. Germline CDR1 and CDR2: SNHLY and FYNNEI. This CDR3 has 15 amino acids. This chain's CDR3 is CASSDRDNFSYEQYF. DNA of the CDR3: TGTGCCAGCAGCGACCGGGACAACTTCTCCTACGAGCAGTACTTC.

This sequence joins TRBV7-2 and TRBJ1-5; D is undetermined. The germline V and J ends were trimmed by 1 base and 5 bases, with 12 bases remaining between them. This CDR3 has 15 residues. Germline V gene lookup returns CDR1 SGHTA and CDR2 FQGNSA. The CDR3 region has the DNA TGTGCCAGCAGCTTAGGACCATGGGCGGATCAGCCCCAGCATTTT. It translates to CASSLGPWADQPQHF.

V gene TRBV6-1 combines with J gene TRBJ1-1; 7 bases map to TRBD1. The CDR3 length is 16 residues. Trimming cost V 2 bases and J 3 bases; bases outside gene matches: 9. CDR1 is MNHNS, CDR2 SASEGT, per germline. CDR3 nucleotide sequence: TGTGCCAGCAGTGAACGGCCAGGGGGAATCTACACTGAAGCTTTCTTT. This gives the protein CASSERPGGIYTEAFF.

This clone was seen just once. CDR3 coding DNA: TGTGCCTGGAGAGCTGGACTAGCGGGGAGGGATGAGCAGTTCTTC. Translated, it gives CAWRAGLAGRDEQFF. This chain joins TRBV30 and TRBJ2-1; 12 bases agree with TRBD2. Germline-derived CDR1 and CDR2 are GTSNPN and SVGIG (reference sequence). The CDR3 is made up of 15 amino acids. The V segment lost 3 bases and the J segment 8 bases; nucleotides outside the gene matches: 8.

The chain combines TRBV5-1 with TRBJ2-5; no firm D call. This CDR3 is built from 14 residues. The ends were cut back, 3 bases at V and 1 base at J, with 10 bases in the middle. The germline gives CDR1 SGHRS, CDR2 YFSETQ. CDR3 protein: CASSSDWAQETQYF. In nucleotides, the CDR3 is TGCGCCAGCAGCTCAGACTGGGCCCAAGAGACCCAGTACTTC.

The chain recombines TRBV30 with TRBJ2-7; D is unresolved. V lost 0 bases and J lost 4, with 16 bases in between. Germline lookup yields CDR1 GTSNPN and CDR2 SVGIG (reference sequence). The CDR3 loop spans 15 amino acids. The CDR3 coding sequence is TGTGCCTGGAGTGTACAAGGGTTAGGGATATACGAGCAGTACTTC. Amino acid sequence: CAWSVQGLGIYEQYF.

This chain links TRBV6-5 with TRBJ1-1; tentatively, D is TRBD1 (5 bases). V was trimmed by 0 bases and J by 5 bases, leaving 16 bases between them. The length of the CDR3 is 16 residues. Germline CDR1 reads MNHEY; CDR2 reads SVGAGI. In DNA, the CDR3 is TGTGCCAGCAGTTACTCGATAGGGCAGGGTTCGACTGAAGCTTTCTTT. This codes for CASSYSIGQGSTEAFF.

CDR3 sequence reads: CASSPFAGEYTEAFF. In nucleotides, the CDR3 is TGTGCCAGCTCACCATTCGCAGGGGAGTACACTGAAGCTTTCTTT. V and J are TRBV18 and TRBJ1-1, with D possibly matching TRBD1 (6 bases). With 2 bases removed from V and 3 bases from J, the gap between germline ends came to 13 bases. The CDR3 is 15 amino acids. CDR1 and CDR2 (germline): KGHSH, LQKENI.

This rearrangement joins TRBV5-6 to TRBJ2-5, with 7 bases identical to TRBD2. This CDR3 has 14 amino acids. Per the germline V gene, CDR1 is SGHDT and CDR2 is YYEEEE. Germline trimming cut 2 bases from V and 11 bases from J; bases unmatched to any gene: 12. This CDR3 is CASSFGDYRGEQYF. In DNA form, the CDR3 reads TGTGCCAGCAGCTTCGGGGACTACCGGGGGGAGCAGTACTTC.

The genes are TRBV6-4 and TRBJ1-1; 9 nucleotides agree with TRBD1. Germline CDR1 MRHNA, CDR2 SNTAGT. J was trimmed by 11 bases and V by 6 bases; bases with no gene match: 13. This CDR3 is built from 14 residues. CDR3 region: CASRRKLGDRAAFF. CDR3 DNA sequence: TGTGCCAGCAGGAGGAAATTGGGGGACAGGGCGGCTTTCTTT.

This chain joins TRBV7-6 and TRBJ2-7; TRBD1 agrees at 9 bases. Germline CDR1 and CDR2: SGHVS and FNYEAQ. The CDR3 contains 15 residues. Trimming cost V 3 bases and J 6 bases; bases outside gene matches: 9. Written as DNA, the CDR3 is TGTGCCAGCAGCTTGGCCGGGACAGGGATCGGCGAGCAGTACTTC. It is translated as CASSLAGTGIGEQYF.

This chain links TRBV19 with TRBJ1-5; 7 nucleotides match TRBD1. The CDR3 length is 15 residues. The germline V gene encodes CDR1 LNHDA and CDR2 SQIVND (reference sequence). Unmatched junction bases numbered 11, after V lost 6 bases and J lost 6 bases. In DNA, the CDR3 is TGTGCCAGTAGCCAGAACCAGGGGGAAGGTCAGCCCCAGCATTTT. Translating it yields CASSQNQGEGQPQHF.

This chain uses TRBV10-3 with TRBJ2-5; 7 bases are a match to TRBD1. The tail of the sequence fits TRBJ2-7 better, so the J call may be wrong. The germline gives CDR1 ENHRY, CDR2 SYGVKD. The CDR3 is 14 amino acids. CDR3 loop: CATRVTRDSYEQYF. The CDR3 DNA reads TGTGCCACGCGGGTGACCCGGGACAGCTACGAGCAGTACTTC.

The rearrangement uses TRBV9 and TRBJ2-1; 8 positions match TRBD2. V gave up 0 bases and J gave up 3 bases; unmatched junction bases: 2. This CDR3 spans 15 amino acids. Per germline, CDR1 SGDLS and CDR2 YYNGEE. The CDR3 nucleotides are TGTGCCAGCAGCGTAGACAGCGGGGGCTACAATGAGCAGTTCTTC. Encoded protein: CASSVDSGGYNEQFF.

This chain uses TRBV28 with TRBJ2-7; 7 positions agree with TRBD2. The CDR3 length is 15 residues. Trimming at V came to 10 bases and at J to 0 bases, leaving 12 bases not matched to a gene. Germline values: CDR1 MDHEN, CDR2 SYDVKM. The CDR3 region is CATYSNGGSSYEQYF. The CDR3 nucleotides are TGTGCCACCTACTCTAATGGCGGGAGCTCCTACGAGCAGTACTTC.

The chain recombines TRBV6-4 with TRBJ2-7, with 7 bases matching TRBD2. The CDR3 loop spans 13 amino acids. CDR1 is MRHNA, CDR2 SNTAGT, per germline. J gave up 2 bases and V 7 bases, and 5 bases lay outside the gene matches. The CDR3 here is CASIGEGTYEQYF. Here the CDR3 DNA reads TGTGCCAGCATAGGGGAGGGAACCTACGAGCAGTACTTC.

This sequence joins TRBV10-3 and TRBJ2-5, with 8 bases identical to TRBD2. V dropped 6 bases and J dropped 2; count of bases not matched to a gene: 5. Germline V gene lookup returns CDR1 ENHRY and CDR2 SYGVKD. The length of the CDR3 is 14 residues. CDR3 DNA: TGTGCCATCAGCGCCGTAGCGGGGCAAGAGACCCAGTACTTC. Translated, it gives CAISAVAGQETQYF.

In nucleotides, the CDR3 is TGTGCCAGCAGCCCTAGAACCGGGACAGAAGAGACCCAGTACTTC. This sequence encodes CASSPRTGTEETQYF. The rearrangement joins TRBV7-9 to TRBJ2-5, with TRBD1 identical over 7 bases. This CDR3 contains 15 residues. CDR1 is SEHNR, CDR2 FQNEAQ, per germline (reference sequence). The trim removed 5 bases at V and 3 bases at J, leaving 9 bases unmatched.

J is TRBJ2-6 and V is TRBV18, with unresolved D. V lost 4 bases and J lost 0, with 4 bases in between. The CDR3 covers 14 residues. Germline V gene data show CDR1 as KGHSH and CDR2 as LQKENI. CDR3 nucleotide sequence: TGTGCCAGCTCACAGAACTCTGGGGCCAACGTCCTGACTTTC. Translating it yields CASSQNSGANVLTF.